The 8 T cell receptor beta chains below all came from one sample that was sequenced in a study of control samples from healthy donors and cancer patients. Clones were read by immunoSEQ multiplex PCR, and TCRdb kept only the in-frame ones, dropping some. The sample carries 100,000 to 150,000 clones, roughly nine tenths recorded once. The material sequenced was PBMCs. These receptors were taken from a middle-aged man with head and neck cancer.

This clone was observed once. CDR3 bases: TGTGCCAGCAGCACTGGGGCGGGAGAGCAGTTCTTC. Its protein product is CASSTGAGEQFF. This chain links TRBV5-4 with TRBJ2-1, with D possibly matching TRBD2 (6 bases). V lost 4 bases to trimming and J lost 10 bases, with 12 bases between them. Germline V gene data show CDR1 as SGHNT and CDR2 as YYREEE (reference sequence). The CDR3 extends over 12 amino acids.

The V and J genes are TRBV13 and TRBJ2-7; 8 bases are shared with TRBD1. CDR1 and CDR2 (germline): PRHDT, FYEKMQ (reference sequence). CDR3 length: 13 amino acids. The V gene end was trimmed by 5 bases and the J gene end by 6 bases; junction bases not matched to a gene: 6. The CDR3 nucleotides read TGTGCCAGCAGCCCCCGACAGGGGCCCGAGCAGTACTTC. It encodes CASSPRQGPEQYF.

The CDR3 coding sequence is TGTGCCAGCAGTTACTCGGCACAGGGGGCTTCACCCCTCCACTTT. Translating it yields CASSYSAQGASPLHF. This sequence joins TRBV6-5 and TRBJ1-6, with 9 bases aligning to TRBD1. Germline V lookup: CDR1 MNHEY, CDR2 SVGAGI. The CDR3 totals 15 residues. J lost 9 bases, V lost 0 bases, and 3 bases had no gene match.

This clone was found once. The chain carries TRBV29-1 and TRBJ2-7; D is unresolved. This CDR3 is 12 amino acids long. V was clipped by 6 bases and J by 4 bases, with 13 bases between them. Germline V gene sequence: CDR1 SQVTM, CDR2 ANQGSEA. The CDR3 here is CSVRPPGYEQYF. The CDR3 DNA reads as TGCAGCGTGCGACCACCGGGTTACGAGCAGTACTTC.

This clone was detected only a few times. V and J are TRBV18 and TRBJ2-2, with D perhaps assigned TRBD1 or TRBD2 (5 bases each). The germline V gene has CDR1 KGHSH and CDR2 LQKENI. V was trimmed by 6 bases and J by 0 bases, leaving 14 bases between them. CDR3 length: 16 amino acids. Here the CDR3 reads CASSPPGRPNTGELFF. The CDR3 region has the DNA TGTGCCAGCTCTCCCCCGGGGCGCCCGAACACCGGGGAGCTGTTTTTT. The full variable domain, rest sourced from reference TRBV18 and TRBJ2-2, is NAGVMQNPRHLVRRRGQEARLRCSPMKGHSHVYWYRQLPEEGLKFMVYLQKENIIDESGMPKERFSAEFPKEGPSILRIQQVVRGDSAAYFCASSPPGRPNTGELFFGEGSRLTVL.

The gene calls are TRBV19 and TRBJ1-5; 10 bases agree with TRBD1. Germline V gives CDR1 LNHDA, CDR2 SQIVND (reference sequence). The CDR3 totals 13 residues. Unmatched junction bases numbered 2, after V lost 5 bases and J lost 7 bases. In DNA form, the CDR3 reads TGTGCCAGTAGTGGGACAGGGGACCAGCCCCAGCATTTT. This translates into CASSGTGDQPQHF.

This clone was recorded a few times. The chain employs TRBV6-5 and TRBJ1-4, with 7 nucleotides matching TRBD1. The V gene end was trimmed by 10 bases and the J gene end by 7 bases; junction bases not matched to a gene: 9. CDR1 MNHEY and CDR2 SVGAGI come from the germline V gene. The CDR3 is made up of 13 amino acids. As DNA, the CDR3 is TGTGCCACCATAGGACAGGTTTTTGAAAAACTGTTTTTT. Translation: CATIGQVFEKLFF.

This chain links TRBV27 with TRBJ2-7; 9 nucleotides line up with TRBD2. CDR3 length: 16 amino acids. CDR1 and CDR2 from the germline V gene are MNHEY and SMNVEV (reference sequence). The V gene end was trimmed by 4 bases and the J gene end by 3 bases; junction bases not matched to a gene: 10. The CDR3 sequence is CASSSLPSGISYEQYF. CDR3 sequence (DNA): TGTGCCAGCAGTTCCCTCCCTAGCGGGATCAGCTACGAGCAGTACTTC.